The entry below describes one T cell receptor beta chain. Its antigen is still unknown. There are no base qualities to consult, and no much larger clone falls within one base. The meaning of the sample's time point label: blood from clinic visit 5 months post-surgery; TSC patient then seizure free. The surgery cases with the highest brain T cell transcript signatures were chosen for TCR beta chain sequencing of brain tissue, and also of blood when blood was available. Before surgery, patients had received at least one anti-epileptic drug. The TCR-sequenced patients were children whose drug-resistant epilepsy was caused by tuberous sclerosis complex, focal cortical dysplasia, Rasmussen encephalitis or hemimegalencephaly. The Monarch genomic DNA purification kit was used to extract bulk genomic DNA from unsorted brain tissue and from whole blood. These data belong to a study of brain T cells in children with intractable seizures (dated by TCRdb to the early 2020s). Turning to the overall study: As a first screen for immune gene transcripts, resected brain tissue from approximately 50 pediatric epilepsy surgery cases was run on a NanoString immunology panel. About 70% of the 12 selected surgery cases also had pre-surgery blood sequenced, which left four cases with brain tissue only. Broader findings and caveats from the paper: Viral specificity was inferred solely from CDR3 sequence similarity, and the HCMV serostatus of the patients was not known. Because sequencing depth was different between pre-surgery and post-surgery blood, clones absent from the pre-surgery sample may reflect undersampling.

The immunoSEQ assay was used to generate TCR beta chain sequences from genomic DNA. The study's processing was this. CDR3 sequences that did not begin with the conserved framework cysteine at position 104 were removed by hand. To get clonality, the normalized Shannon's Diversity Index was subtracted from one, giving values from 0 (maximal diversity) to 1 (oligoclonal). To check whether a given CDR3 had different frequencies in two samples, for example brain versus blood, chi-squared comparison-of-proportions tests were used. Public clonotypes were found through immuneACCESS searches, while the VDJdb browser was used to judge similarity to known antiviral clonotypes. TCRdb's version of the immuneACCESS table is confined to in-frame rearrangements and falls short of the full clone set. An unresolved V gene accounts for under half of the shortfall where checked; the remainder is of unknown origin. For V, J and clone size, that table is used; D and trimming come from the DNA. Within this sample are about 340,000 clones, with approximately 93% of them counted one time only. Around 5% of the sample is taken by the ten largest.

V ends up 1 base short and J 9 bases short, with an unmatched junction base count of 6. Inclusive of the bounding cysteine and phenylalanine, the CDR3 is 17 residues long. Left in the record is the CDR3 DNA by itself, 51 bases read in frame from the first base. CDR1 and CDR2, per the germline V gene, are SGHTA and FQGTGA. The sample in question was peripheral blood, obtained less than 6 months after surgery. This chain joins TRBV7-3 to TRBJ2-1, and 16 junctional nucleotides match TRBD2. The clonotype was recovered from a boy under two years old with tuberous sclerosis and intractable seizures. The bases read TGTGCCAGCAGCTTAAGGCCGGGACTAGCGGGGGGGCCTGAGCAGTTCTTC. This gives the protein CASSLRPGLAGGPEQFF.